Below, one T cell receptor (beta chain) is given with its context. The data originate from a study of control samples from healthy donors and cancer patients. TCRdb's table, derived via immunoSEQ multiplex PCR, lists solely in-frame clones and lacks some. The sample has about 110,000 clones; approximately 82% are singletons. The receptor was isolated from a man aged 18 to 29 in good health. Material: blood.

The CDR3 sequence: CASSQGLAGGPDTQYF. In DNA form, the CDR3 reads TGCGCCAGCAGCCAGGGACTAGCGGGGGGGCCTGATACGCAGTATTTT. V usage is TRBV4-1 and J usage is TRBJ2-3; 16 bases match TRBD2. Germline V gives CDR1 MGHRA, CDR2 YSYEKL. The CDR3 has 16 residues. Trimming took 3 bases from V and 6 from J; bases not matched to a gene: 3.